This paragraph covers one TCR beta chain sequence. Its antigen remains unknown. In germline, CDR1 is LNHNV, CDR2 YYDKDF (reference sequence). CDR3 length equals 15 residues. The germline V and J ends were trimmed by 0 bases and 0 bases, with 7 bases remaining between them. These data come from a study of vaccination effects on CD4 cells after COVID-19. Study information: Convalescent patient samples, from two individuals, date to 16 days and one week before vaccination.

The culture ran for around 10 days before CD4+ T cells were isolated. Produced via immunoSEQ multiplex PCR; TCRdb's table is partial and in-frame only. The sample records 45,000 to 60,000 clones, about 78% being singletons. The material was CD4+ T cells from PBMCs cultured without peptide, obtained before COVID-19 vaccination. V and J are TRBV15 and TRBJ2-3; unclear D gene. The clonotype comes from a human donor who had a prior SARS-CoV-2 infection. The CDR3 loop reads CATSREGKSTDTQYF. DNA for the CDR3: TGTGCCACCAGCAGAGAGGGGAAGAGCACAGATACGCAGTATTTT.